The clone carrying this T cell receptor (beta chain) was picked up many times. Unique molecular identifiers tagged individual cDNA molecules. MiXCR was run by TCRdb on the 5' RACE reads, yielding one entry per CDR3 protein. The sample carries approximately 42,000 distinct CDR3 sequences, roughly 7.1% recorded once. The data derive from a study of early T cells in non-severe SARS-CoV-2 infection. Trimming pared 5 bases from V and 1 base from J, leaving 5 bases between. CDR3 length: 12 amino acids. CDR1 is SEHNR, CDR2 FQNEAQ, per germline (reference sequence). The chain recombines TRBV7-9 with TRBJ1-1, with no clear D. This receptor was identified in an adult who was a healthcare worker with PCR-confirmed SARS-CoV-2 infection or an uninfected control (not recorded which). Specimen: whole blood. The CDR3 nucleotides are TGTGCCAGCAGCCCAAGGAACACTGAAGCTTTCTTT. Amino acid sequence: CASSPRNTEAFF. The full variable domain, its missing parts supplied by reference TRBV7-9 and TRBJ1-1, is DTGVSQNPRHKITKRGQNVTFRCDPISEHNRLYWYRQTLGQGPEFLTYFQNEAQLEKSRLLSDRFSAERPKGSFSTLEIQRTEQGDSAMYLCASSPRNTEAFFGQGTRLTVV.